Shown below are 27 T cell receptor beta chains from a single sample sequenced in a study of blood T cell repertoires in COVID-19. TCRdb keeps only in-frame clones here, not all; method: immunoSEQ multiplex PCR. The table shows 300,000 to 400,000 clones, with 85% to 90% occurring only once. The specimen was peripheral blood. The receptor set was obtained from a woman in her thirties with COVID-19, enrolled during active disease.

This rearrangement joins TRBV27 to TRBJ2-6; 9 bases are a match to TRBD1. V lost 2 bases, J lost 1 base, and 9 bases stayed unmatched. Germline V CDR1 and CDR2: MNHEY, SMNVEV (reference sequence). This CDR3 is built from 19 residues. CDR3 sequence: CASSLGVGQGRSGANVLTF. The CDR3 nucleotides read TGTGCCAGCAGTTTAGGTGTGGGACAGGGTAGATCTGGGGCCAACGTCCTGACTTTC.

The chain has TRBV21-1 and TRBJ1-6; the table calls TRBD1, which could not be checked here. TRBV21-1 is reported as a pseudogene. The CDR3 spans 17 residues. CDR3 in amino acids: CASSTRQDSPYNSPLHF. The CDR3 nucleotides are TGTGCCAGCAGCACCCGACAGGACTCCCCTTATAATTCACCCCTCCACTTT.

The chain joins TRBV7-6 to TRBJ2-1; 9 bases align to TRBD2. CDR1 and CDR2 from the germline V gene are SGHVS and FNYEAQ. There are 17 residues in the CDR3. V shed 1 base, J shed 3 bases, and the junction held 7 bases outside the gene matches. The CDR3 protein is CASSLVGRREGYNEQFF. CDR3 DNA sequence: TGTGCCAGCAGCTTAGTCGGGAGGCGGGAGGGCTACAATGAGCAGTTCTTC.

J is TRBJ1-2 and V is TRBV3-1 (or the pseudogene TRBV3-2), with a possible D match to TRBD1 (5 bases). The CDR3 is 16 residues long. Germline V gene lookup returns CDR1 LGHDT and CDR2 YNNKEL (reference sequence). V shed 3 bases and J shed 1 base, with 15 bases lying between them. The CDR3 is CASSQGKGAVNYGYTF. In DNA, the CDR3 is TGTGCCAGCAGCCAGGGTAAAGGGGCCGTTAACTATGGCTACACCTTC.

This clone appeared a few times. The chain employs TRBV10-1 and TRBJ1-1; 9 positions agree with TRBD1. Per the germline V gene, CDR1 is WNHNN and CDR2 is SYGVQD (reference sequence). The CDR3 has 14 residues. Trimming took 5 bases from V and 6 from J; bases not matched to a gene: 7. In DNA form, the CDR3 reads TGCGCCAGCAGTCTAACCCGGGACAGGGCTGAAGCTTTCTTT. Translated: CASSLTRDRAEAFF.

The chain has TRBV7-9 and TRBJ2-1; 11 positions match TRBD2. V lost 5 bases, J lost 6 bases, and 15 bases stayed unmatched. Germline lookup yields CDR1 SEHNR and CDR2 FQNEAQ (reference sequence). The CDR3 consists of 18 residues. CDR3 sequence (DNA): TGTGCCAGCAGCCCACCTTTCCGACTAGCGGGACAGTCCAATGAGCAGTTCTTC. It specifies CASSPPFRLAGQSNEQFF. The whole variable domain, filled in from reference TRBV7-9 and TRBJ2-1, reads DTGVSQNPRHKITKRGQNVTFRCDPISEHNRLYWYRQTLGQGPEFLTYFQNEAQLEKSRLLSDRFSAERPKGSFSTLEIQRTEQGDSAMYLCASSPPFRLAGQSNEQFFGPGTRLTVL.

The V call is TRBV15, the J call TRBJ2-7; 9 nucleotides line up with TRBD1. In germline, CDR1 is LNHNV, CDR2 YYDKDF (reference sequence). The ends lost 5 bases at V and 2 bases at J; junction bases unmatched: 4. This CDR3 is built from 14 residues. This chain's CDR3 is CATSADRGPYEQYF. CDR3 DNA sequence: TGTGCCACCAGCGCGGACAGGGGTCCCTACGAGCAGTACTTC.

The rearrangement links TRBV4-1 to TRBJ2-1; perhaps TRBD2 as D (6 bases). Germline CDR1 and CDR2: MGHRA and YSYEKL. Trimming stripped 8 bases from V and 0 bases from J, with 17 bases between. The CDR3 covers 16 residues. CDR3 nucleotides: TGCGCCAGCCAGGGCCAAATAGCGGACTCCTACAATGAGCAGTTCTTC. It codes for CASQGQIADSYNEQFF.

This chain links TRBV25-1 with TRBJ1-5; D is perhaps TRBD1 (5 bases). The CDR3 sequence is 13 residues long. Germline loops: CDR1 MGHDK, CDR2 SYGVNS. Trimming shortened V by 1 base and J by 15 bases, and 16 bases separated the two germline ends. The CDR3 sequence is CASSEWGREILHF. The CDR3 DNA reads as TGTGCCAGCAGTGAATGGGGCAGGGAAATCTTGCATTTT.

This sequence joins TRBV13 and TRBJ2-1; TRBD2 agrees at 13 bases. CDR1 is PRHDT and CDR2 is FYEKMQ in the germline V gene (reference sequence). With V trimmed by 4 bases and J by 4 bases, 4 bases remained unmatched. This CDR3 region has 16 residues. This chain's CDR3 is CASSSGLAGIYNEQFF. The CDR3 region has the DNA TGTGCCAGCAGCTCGGGACTAGCGGGGATTTACAATGAGCAGTTCTTC.

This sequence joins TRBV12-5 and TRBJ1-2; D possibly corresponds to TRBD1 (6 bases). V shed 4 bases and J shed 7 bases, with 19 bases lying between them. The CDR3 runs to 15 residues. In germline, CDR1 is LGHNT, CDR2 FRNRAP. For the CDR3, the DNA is TGTGCTAGTGGTTCCGTCCTGGGGGCGAGAGGTGGCTACACCTTC. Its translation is CASGSVLGARGGYTF. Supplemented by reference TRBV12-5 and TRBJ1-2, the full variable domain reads DARVTQTPRHKVTEMGQEVTMRCQPILGHNTVFWYRQTMMQGLELLAYFRNRAPLDDSGMPKDRFSAEMPDATLATLKIQPSEPRDSAVYFCASGSVLGARGGYTFGSGTRLTVV.

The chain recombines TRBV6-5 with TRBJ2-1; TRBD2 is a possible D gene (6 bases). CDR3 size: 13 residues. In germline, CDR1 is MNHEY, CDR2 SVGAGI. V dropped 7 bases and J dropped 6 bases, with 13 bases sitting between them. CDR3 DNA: TGTGCCAGCAACCGTGGGGGGTCCAATGAGCAGTTCTTC. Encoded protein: CASNRGGSNEQFF.

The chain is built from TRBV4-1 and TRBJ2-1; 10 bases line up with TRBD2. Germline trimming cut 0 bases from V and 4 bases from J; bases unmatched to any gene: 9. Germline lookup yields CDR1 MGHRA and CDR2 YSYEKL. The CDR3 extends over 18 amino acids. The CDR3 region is CASSQDLAGVGPYNEQFF. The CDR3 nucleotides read TGCGCCAGCAGCCAAGATCTAGCGGGAGTCGGCCCGTACAATGAGCAGTTCTTC.

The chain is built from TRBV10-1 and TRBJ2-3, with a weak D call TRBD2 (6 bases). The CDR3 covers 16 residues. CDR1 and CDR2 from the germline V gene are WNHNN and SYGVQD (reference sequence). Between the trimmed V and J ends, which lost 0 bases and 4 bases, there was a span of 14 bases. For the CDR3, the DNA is TGCGCCAGCAGTGAGTCTCGCGGGAACGTGGCAGATACGCAGTATTTT. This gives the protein CASSESRGNVADTQYF.

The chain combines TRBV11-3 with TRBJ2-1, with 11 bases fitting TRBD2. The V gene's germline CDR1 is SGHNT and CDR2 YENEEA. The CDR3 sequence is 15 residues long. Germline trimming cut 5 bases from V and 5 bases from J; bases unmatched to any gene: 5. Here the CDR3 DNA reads TGTGCCAGCAGCCTAGTAGCGGGAGGGAACAATGAGCAGTTCTTC. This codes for CASSLVAGGNNEQFF.

The CDR3 is CASSLARQHREPGTEAFF. The DNA for the CDR3 is TGTGCCAGCAGCTTAGCCAGACAGCATCGGGAGCCGGGCACTGAAGCTTTCTTT. The gene calls are TRBV7-9 and TRBJ1-1; D is possibly TRBD1 (5 bases). The CDR3 runs to 18 residues. Trimming stripped 0 bases from V and 4 bases from J, with 21 bases between. Germline CDR1 is SEHNR and CDR2 is FQNEAQ (reference sequence).

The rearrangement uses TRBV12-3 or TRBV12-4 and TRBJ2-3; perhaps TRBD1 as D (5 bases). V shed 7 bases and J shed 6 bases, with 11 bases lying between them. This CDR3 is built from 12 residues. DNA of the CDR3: TGTGCCAGCAACTCTTACAGGGATACGCAGTATTTT. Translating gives CASNSYRDTQYF.

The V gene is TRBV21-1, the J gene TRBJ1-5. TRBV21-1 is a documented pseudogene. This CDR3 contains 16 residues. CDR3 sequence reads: CASSNPRILGNQPQHF. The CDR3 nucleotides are TGTGCCAGCAGCAATCCTCGGATACTAGGTAATCAGCCCCAGCATTTT.

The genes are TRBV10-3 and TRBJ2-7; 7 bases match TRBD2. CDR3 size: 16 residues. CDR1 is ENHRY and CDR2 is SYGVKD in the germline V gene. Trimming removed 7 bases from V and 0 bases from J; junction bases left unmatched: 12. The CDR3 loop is CAIMGASGTSSYEQYF. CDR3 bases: TGTGCCATCATGGGTGCTAGCGGTACCAGCTCCTACGAGCAGTACTTC.

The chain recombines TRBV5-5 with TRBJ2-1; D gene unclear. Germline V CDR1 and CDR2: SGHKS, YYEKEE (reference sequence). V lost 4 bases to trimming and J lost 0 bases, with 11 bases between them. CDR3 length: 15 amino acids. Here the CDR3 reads CASSTLNPSYNEQFF. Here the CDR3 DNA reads TGTGCCAGCAGCACTCTCAATCCCTCCTACAATGAGCAGTTCTTC.

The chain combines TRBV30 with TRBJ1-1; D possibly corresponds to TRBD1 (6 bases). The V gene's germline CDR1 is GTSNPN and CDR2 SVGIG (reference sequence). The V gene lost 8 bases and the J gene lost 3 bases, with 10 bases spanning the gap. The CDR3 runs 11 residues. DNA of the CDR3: TGTGCCCGTAGACAGGACACTGAAGCTTTCTTT. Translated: CARRQDTEAFF. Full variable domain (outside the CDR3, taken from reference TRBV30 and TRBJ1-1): SQTIHQWPATLVQPVGSPLSLECTVEGTSNPNLYWYRQAAGRGLQLLFYSVGIGQISSEVPQNLSASRPQDRQFILSSKKLLLSDSGFYLCARRQDTEAFFGQGTRLTVV.

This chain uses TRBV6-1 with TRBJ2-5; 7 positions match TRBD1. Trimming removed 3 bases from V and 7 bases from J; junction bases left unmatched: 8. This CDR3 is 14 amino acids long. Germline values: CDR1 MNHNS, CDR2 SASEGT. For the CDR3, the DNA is TGTGCCAGCAGTGAGGAGACAGGGACCGGGACCCAGTACTTC. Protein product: CASSEETGTGTQYF.

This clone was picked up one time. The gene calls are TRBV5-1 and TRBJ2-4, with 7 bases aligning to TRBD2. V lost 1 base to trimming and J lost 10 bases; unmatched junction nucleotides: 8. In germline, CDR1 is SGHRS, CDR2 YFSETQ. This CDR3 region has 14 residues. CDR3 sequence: CASSLTGTNPIQYF. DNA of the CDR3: TGCGCCAGCAGCTTGACCGGGACTAACCCTATTCAGTACTTC.

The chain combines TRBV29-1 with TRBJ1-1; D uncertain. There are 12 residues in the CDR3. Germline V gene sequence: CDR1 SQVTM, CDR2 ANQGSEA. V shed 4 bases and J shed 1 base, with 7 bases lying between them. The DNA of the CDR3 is TGCAGCGTTGGAGGTCCGAACACTGAAGCTTTCTTT. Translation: CSVGGPNTEAFF.

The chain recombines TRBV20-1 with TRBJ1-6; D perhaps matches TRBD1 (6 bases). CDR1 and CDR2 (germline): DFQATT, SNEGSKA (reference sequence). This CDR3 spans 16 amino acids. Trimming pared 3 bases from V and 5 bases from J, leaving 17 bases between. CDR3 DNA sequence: TGCAGTGCTAGTTTTCCAGAGGGGGTGGATAATTCACCCCTCCACTTT. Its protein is CSASFPEGVDNSPLHF.

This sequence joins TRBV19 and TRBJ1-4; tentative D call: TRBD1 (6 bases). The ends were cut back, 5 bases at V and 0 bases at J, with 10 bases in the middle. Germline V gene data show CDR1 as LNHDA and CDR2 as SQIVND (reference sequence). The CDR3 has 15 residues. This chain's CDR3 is CASSVQGSTNEKLFF. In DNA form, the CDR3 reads TGTGCCAGTAGTGTACAGGGTTCAACTAATGAAAAACTGTTTTTT.

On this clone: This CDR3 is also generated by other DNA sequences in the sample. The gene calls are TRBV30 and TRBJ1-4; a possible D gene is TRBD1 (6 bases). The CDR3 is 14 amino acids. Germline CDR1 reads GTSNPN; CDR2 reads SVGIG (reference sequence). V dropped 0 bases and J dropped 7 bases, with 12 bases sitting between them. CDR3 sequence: CAWSVVQGSEKLFF. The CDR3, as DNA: TGTGCCTGGAGTGTAGTACAGGGCTCTGAAAAACTGTTTTTT.